This T cell receptor (beta chain) was obtained from a study of blood T cell repertoires in COVID-19. About the research overall: Donors in the United States, Italy and Spain gave samples during acute or convalescent COVID-19. PBMCs, B-cell-depleted T cells, or T cells provided the cDNA or gDNA that made up the material.

In the study's own analysis: Scientists estimated how many nucleated cells there were by amplifying reference gene primers. The method was immunoSEQ multiplex PCR; TCRdb's version includes in-frame clones alone and lacks a portion of them. The V and J calls and clone size come from that table; D and trimming were worked out from the DNA. Of fewer than 500,000 clones listed, approximately 90% were seen once; the top ten hold about 4.5%. This clone was detected only a few times. At one boundary the junction diverges from the germline segment, which might be a read error. Germline V gives CDR1 SNHLY, CDR2 FYNNEI. This CDR3 is built from 12 residues.

The sequenced material came from peripheral blood. The TCR comes from a woman aged 25-40 years with acute or convalescent COVID-19. The gene calls are TRBV2 and TRBJ1-6; 7 bases align to TRBD1. CDR3 coding DNA: TGTGCCGGCAGACAGGGCGGTTCACCCCTCCACTTT. It encodes CAGRQGGSPLHF. The entire variable domain, with the rest obtained from reference TRBV2 and TRBJ1-6, is as follows: EPEVTQTPSHQVTQMGQEVILRCVPISNHLYFYWYRQILGQKVEFLVSFYNNEISEKSEIFDDQFSVERPDGSNFTLKIRSTKLEDSAMYFCAGRQGGSPLHFGNGTRLTVT.